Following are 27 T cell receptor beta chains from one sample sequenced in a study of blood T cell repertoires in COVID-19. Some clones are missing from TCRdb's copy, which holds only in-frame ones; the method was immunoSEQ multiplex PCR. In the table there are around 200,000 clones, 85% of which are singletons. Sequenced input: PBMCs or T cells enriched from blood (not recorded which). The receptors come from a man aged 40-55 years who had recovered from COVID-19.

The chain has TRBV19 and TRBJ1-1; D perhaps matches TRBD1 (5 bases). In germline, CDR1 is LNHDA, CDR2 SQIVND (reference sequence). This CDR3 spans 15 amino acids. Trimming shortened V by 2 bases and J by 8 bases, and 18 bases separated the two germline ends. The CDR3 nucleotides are TGTGCCAGTAGTATAACAGACGGCGGCCGGGGGGAAGCTTTCTTT. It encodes CASSITDGGRGEAFF.

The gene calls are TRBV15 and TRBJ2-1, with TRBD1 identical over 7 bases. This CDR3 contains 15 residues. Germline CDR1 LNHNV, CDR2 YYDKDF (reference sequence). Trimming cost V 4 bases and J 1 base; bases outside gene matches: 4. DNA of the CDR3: TGTGCCACCAGCACCCGGGACAGATCCTACAATGAGCAGTTCTTC. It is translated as CATSTRDRSYNEQFF.

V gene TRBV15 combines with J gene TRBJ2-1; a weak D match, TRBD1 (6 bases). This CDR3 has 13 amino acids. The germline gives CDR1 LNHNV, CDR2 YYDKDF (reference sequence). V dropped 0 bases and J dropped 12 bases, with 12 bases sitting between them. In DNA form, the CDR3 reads TGTGCCACCAGCAGAGATCTCGAACAGGGGCAGTTCTTC. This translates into CATSRDLEQGQFF.

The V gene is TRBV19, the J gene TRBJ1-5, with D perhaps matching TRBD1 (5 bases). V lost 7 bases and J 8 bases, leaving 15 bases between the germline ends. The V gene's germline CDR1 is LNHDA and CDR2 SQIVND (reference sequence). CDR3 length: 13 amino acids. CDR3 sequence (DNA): TGTGCCAGTACCCAGGGAGGATTCGAGCCCCAGCATTTT. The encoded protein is CASTQGGFEPQHF.

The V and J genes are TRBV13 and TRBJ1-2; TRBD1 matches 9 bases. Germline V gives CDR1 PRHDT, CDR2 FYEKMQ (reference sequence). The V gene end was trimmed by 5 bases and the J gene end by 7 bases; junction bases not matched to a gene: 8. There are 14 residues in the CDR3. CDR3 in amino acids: CASSRQTGGGGYTF. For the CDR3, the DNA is TGTGCCAGCAGCCGACAGACAGGGGGGGGTGGCTACACCTTC.

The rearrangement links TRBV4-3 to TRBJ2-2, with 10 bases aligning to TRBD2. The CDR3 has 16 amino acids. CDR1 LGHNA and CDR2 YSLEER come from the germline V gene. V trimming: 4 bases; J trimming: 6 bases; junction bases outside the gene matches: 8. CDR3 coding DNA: TGCGCCAGCAGCCGGGGCGGTCTAGCGGGAGCCGGGGAGCTGTTTTTT. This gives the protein CASSRGGLAGAGELFF.

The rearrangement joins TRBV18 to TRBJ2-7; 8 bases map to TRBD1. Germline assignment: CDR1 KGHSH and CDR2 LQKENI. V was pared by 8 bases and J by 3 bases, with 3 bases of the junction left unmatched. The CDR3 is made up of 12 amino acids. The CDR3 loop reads CASQGQGYEQYF. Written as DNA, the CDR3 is TGTGCCAGCCAAGGACAGGGCTACGAGCAGTACTTC.

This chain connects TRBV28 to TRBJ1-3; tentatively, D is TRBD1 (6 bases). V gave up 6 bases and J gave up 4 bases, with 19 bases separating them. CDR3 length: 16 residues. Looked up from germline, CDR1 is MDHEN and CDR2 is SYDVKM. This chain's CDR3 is CASSSPDRFLGNTIYF. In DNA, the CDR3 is TGTGCCAGCAGCTCCCCCGACAGGTTCCTCGGAAACACCATATATTTT.

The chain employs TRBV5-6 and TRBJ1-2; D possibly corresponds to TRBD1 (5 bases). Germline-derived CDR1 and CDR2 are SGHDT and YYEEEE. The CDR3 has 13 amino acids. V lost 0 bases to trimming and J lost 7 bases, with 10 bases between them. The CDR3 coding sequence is TGTGCCAGCAGCTTGGGGCAGGGAGGTGGCTACACCTTC. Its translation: CASSLGQGGGYTF. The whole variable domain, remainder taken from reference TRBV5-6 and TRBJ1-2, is DAGVTQSPTHLIKTRGQQVTLRCSPKSGHDTVSWYQQALGQGPQFIFQYYEEEERQRGNFPDRFSGHQFPNYSSELNVNALLLGDSALYLCASSLGQGGGYTFGSGTRLTVV.

The CDR3 nucleotides are TGTGCCAGCAGTCCTCTAGCGGGGGGAGACTACAATGAGCAGTTCTTC. Protein product: CASSPLAGGDYNEQFF. V gene TRBV27 combines with J gene TRBJ2-1; 11 nucleotides match TRBD2. The CDR3 loop spans 16 amino acids. CDR1 MNHEY and CDR2 SMNVEV come from the germline V gene (reference sequence). Germline trimming cut 5 bases from V and 3 bases from J; bases unmatched to any gene: 6.

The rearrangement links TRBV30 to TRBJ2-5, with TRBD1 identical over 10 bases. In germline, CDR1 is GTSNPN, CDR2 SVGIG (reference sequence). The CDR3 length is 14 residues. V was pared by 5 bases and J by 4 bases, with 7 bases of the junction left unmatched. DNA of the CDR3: TGTGCCTGGGAAGGTGACAGGGGGCTAGAGACCCAGTACTTC. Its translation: CAWEGDRGLETQYF.

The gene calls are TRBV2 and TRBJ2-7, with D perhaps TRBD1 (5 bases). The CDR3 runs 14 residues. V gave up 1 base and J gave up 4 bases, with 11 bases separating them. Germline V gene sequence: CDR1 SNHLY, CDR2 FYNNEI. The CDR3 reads CASSEVSRVYEQYF. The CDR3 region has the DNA TGTGCCAGCAGTGAAGTCTCCAGGGTGTACGAGCAGTACTTC.

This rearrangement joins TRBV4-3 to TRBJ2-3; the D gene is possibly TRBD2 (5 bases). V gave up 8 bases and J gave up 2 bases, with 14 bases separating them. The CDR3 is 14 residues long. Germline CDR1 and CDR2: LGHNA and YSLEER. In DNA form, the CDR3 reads TGCGCCAGCGGAGGTTTAGATTTCACAGATACGCAGTATTTT. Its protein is CASGGLDFTDTQYF.

CDR3 amino acids: CATSDGTENTGELFF. CDR3 DNA sequence: TGTGCCACCAGTGACGGAACAGAGAACACCGGGGAGCTGTTTTTT. The chain is built from TRBV24-1 and TRBJ2-2; no clear D. The CDR3 has 15 residues. V was shortened by 4 bases and J by 1 base, with 9 bases between the two germline ends. Germline V gene sequence: CDR1 KGHDR, CDR2 SFDVKD.

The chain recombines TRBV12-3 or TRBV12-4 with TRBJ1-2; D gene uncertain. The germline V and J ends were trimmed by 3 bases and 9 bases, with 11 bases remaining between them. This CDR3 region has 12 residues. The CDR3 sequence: CASSFSLFSYTF. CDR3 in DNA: TGTGCCAGCAGTTTTTCCCTGTTTAGCTACACCTTC.

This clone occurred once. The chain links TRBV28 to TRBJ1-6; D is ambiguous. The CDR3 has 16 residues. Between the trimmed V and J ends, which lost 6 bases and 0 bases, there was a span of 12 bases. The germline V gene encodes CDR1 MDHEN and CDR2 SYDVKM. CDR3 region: CASRPRRGSYNSPLHF. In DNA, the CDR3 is TGTGCCAGCAGACCCCGTCGAGGCTCCTATAATTCACCCCTCCACTTT.

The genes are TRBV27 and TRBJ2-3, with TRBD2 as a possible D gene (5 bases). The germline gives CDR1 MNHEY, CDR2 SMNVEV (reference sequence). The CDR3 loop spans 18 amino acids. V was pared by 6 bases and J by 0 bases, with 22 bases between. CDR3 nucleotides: TGTGCCAGCAGACTATCGTCAGACTACATATTTAGCACAGATACGCAGTATTTT. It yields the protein CASRLSSDYIFSTDTQYF.

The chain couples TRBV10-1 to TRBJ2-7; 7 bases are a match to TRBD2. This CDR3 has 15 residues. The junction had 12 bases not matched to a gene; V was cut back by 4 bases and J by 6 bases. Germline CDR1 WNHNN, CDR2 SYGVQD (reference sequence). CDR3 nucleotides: TGCGCCAGCAGTGTTAGTGGGAGGGCCTCTGGCGAGCAGTACTTC. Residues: CASSVSGRASGEQYF.

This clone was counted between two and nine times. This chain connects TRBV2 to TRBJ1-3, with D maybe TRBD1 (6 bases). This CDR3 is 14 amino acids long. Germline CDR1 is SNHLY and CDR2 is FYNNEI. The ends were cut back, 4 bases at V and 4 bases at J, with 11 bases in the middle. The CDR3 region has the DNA TGTGCCAGCAGTGCCACAGGGCGAGGAAACACCATATATTTT. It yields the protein CASSATGRGNTIYF.

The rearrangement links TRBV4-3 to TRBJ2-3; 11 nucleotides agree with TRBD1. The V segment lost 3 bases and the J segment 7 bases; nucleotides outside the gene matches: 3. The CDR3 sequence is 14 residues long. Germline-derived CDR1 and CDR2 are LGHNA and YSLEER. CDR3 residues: CASSQGQGVNTQYF. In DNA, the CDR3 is TGCGCCAGCAGCCAGGGACAGGGGGTGAATACGCAGTATTTT.

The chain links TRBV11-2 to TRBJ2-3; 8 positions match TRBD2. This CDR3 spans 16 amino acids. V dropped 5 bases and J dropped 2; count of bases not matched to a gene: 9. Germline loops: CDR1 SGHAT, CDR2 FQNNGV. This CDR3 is CASSRLSGGYTDTQYF. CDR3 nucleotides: TGTGCCAGCAGCCGTTTAAGCGGGGGATACACAGATACGCAGTATTTT.

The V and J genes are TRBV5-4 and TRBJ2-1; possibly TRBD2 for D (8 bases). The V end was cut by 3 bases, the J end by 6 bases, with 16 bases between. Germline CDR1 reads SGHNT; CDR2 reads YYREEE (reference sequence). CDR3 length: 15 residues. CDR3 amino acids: CASSSGTRQGNEQFF. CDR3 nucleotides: TGTGCCAGCAGCTCGGGGACTAGACAGGGCAATGAGCAGTTCTTC.

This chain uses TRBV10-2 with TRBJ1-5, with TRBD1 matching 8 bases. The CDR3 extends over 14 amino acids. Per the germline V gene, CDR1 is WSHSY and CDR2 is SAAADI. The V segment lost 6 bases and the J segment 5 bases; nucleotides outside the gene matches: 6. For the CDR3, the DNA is TGCGCCAGCAGCGCCGGGACAGGTTATCAGCCCCAGCATTTT. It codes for CASSAGTGYQPQHF.

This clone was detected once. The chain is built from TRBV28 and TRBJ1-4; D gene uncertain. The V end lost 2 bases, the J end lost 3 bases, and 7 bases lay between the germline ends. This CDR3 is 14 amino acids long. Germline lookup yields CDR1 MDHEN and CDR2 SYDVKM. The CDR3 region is CASSLGGSNEKLFF. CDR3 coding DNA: TGTGCCAGCAGTTTAGGAGGTTCTAATGAAAAACTGTTTTTT. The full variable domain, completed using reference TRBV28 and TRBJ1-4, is DVKVTQSSRYLVKRTGEKVFLECVQDMDHENMFWYRQDPGLGLRLIYFSYDVKMKEKGDIPEGYSVSREKKERFSLILESASTNQTSMYLCASSLGGSNEKLFFGSGTQLSVL.

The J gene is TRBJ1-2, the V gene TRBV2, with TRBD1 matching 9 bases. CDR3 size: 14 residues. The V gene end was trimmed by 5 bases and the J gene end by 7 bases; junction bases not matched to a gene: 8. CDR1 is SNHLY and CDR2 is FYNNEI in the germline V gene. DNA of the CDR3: TGTGCCAGCAGTACTGCTACAGGGGGCCTTGGCTACACCTTC. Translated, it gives CASSTATGGLGYTF.

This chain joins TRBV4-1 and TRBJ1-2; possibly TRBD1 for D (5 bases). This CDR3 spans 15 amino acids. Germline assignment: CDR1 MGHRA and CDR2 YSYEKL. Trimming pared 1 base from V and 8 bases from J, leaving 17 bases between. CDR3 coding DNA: TGCGCCAGCAGCCAAGCCTGGACACCCAATGGGGGCTACACCTTC. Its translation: CASSQAWTPNGGYTF.

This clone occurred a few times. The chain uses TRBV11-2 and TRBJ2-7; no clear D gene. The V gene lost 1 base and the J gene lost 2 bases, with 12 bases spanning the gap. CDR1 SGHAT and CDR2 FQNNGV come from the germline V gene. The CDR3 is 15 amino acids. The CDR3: CASSLALTGPYEQYF. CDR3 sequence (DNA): TGTGCCAGCAGCTTAGCCCTAACTGGGCCCTACGAGCAGTACTTC.